Reported below is one T cell receptor (beta chain). The antigen is not known. The source of the sample is a study of shared clonotypes between healthy human individuals. Overall study results and limits: Non-shared clonotypes had lower generation probabilities than clonotypes shared by all four sorted-subset donors.

Produced via immunoSEQ multiplex PCR; TCRdb's table is partial and in-frame only. The table has 1.4 million or so clones, approximately 98.5% seen once. The junction had 6 bases not matched to a gene; V was cut back by 4 bases and J by 5 bases. This CDR3 is 13 amino acids long. CDR1 SGHDT and CDR2 YYEEEE come from the germline V gene. This clonotype originated in a man aged 30-40 years in good health. The sequencing input was naive CD4+ T cells sorted from blood. The subset is: CD45RA+ positively selected. This chain uses TRBV5-6 with TRBJ2-7; 7 bases are shared with TRBD1. The CDR3 reads CASSPADRDEQYF. The CDR3 DNA sequence: TGTGCCAGCAGCCCGGCCGACAGGGACGAGCAGTACTTC. Filled out from reference TRBV5-6 and TRBJ2-7, the complete variable domain reads DAGVTQSPTHLIKTRGQQVTLRCSPKSGHDTVSWYQQALGQGPQFIFQYYEEEERQRGNFPDRFSGHQFPNYSSELNVNALLLGDSALYLCASSPADRDEQYFGPGTRLTVT.